Following are 7 T cell receptor beta chains from one sample sequenced in a study of blood T cell repertoires in COVID-19. Data came from immunoSEQ multiplex PCR; TCRdb stores just in-frame clones and leaves some out. The table includes roughly 400,000 clones, 80% to 90% detected once. Specimen: PBMCs or T cells enriched from blood (not recorded which). These receptor sequences come from a man aged 30 to 45 who had recovered from COVID-19.

The CDR3 sequence: CASSPTSGSSYEQYF. The CDR3, as DNA: TGTGCCAGCAGTCCGACTAGCGGGAGCTCCTACGAGCAGTACTTC. The chain links TRBV6-5 to TRBJ2-7; 12 nucleotides align to TRBD2. Germline V gene sequence: CDR1 MNHEY, CDR2 SVGAGI. V shed 5 bases, J shed 0 bases, and the junction held 2 bases outside the gene matches. The CDR3 spans 15 residues.

This chain joins TRBV9 and TRBJ2-1; TRBD2 aligns across 9 bases. The germline V gene encodes CDR1 SGDLS and CDR2 YYNGEE. The V and J ends lost 0 bases and 9 bases, in that order; junction bases with no gene match: 7. The CDR3 length is 15 residues. As DNA, the CDR3 is TGTGCCAGCAGCGTAGAGGGCGGGAGGGCAGGTGAGCAGTTCTTC. Its translation is CASSVEGGRAGEQFF.

This CDR3 reads CASSTRRTGGVVTGELFF. The CDR3 DNA reads as TGTGCCAGCAGCACCCGCCGGACAGGGGGCGTTGTAACCGGGGAGCTGTTTTTT. The chain combines TRBV9 with TRBJ2-2; 11 bases are shared with TRBD1. Per germline, CDR1 SGDLS and CDR2 YYNGEE. V lost 4 bases, J lost 5 bases, and 13 bases stayed unmatched. The CDR3 consists of 18 residues. Together with reference TRBV9 and TRBJ2-2, the CDR3 gives the full variable domain: DSGVTQTPKHLITATGQRVTLRCSPRSGDLSVYWYQQSLDQGLQFLIQYYNGEERAKGNILERFSAQQFPDLHSELNLSSLELGDSALYFCASSTRRTGGVVTGELFFGEGSRLTVL.

The chain links TRBV24-1 to TRBJ2-3; TRBD2 matches 11 bases. Germline V gene lookup returns CDR1 KGHDR and CDR2 SFDVKD. V dropped 4 bases and J dropped 3; count of bases not matched to a gene: 5. The length of the CDR3 is 16 residues. For the CDR3, the DNA is TGTGCCACCAGTGACCCGACTAGCGGGACGACAGATACGCAGTATTTT. This encodes CATSDPTSGTTDTQYF.

V is TRBV3-1 (or the pseudogene TRBV3-2) and J is TRBJ2-3; 9 positions agree with TRBD2. The CDR3 sequence is 17 residues long. The germline V gene encodes CDR1 LGHDT and CDR2 YNNKEL (reference sequence). The V gene end was trimmed by 4 bases and the J gene end by 0 bases; junction bases not matched to a gene: 8. CDR3 protein: CASSPPSGRPSTDTQYF. The CDR3 DNA reads as TGTGCCAGCAGCCCCCCCAGCGGGAGGCCGAGCACAGATACGCAGTATTTT.

CDR3: CASSGGLAGGYHNEQFF. The CDR3 nucleotides read TGTGCCAGCAGTGGGGGACTAGCGGGAGGGTACCACAATGAGCAGTTCTTC. The chain couples TRBV6-1 to TRBJ2-1; the match to TRBD2 covers 16 bases. This CDR3 comprises 17 residues. V dropped 4 bases and J dropped 5; count of bases not matched to a gene: 5. Germline CDR1 is MNHNS and CDR2 is SASEGT.

The chain recombines TRBV5-1 with TRBJ2-3; D unresolved. This CDR3 region has 13 residues. CDR1 and CDR2 from the germline V gene are SGHRS and YFSETQ. Trimming stripped 0 bases from V and 6 bases from J, with 8 bases between. This CDR3 is CASSLGRWDTQYF. CDR3 DNA sequence: TGCGCCAGCAGCTTGGGTCGGTGGGATACGCAGTATTTT.